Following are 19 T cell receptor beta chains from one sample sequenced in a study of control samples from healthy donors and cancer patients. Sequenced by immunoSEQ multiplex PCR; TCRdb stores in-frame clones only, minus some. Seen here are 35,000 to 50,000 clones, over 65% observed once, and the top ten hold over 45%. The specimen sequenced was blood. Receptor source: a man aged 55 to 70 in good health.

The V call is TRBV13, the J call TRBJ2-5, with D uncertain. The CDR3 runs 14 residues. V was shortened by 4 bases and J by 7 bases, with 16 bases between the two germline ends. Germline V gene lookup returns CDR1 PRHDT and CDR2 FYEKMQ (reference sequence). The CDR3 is CASSSMSQSGTQYF. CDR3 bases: TGTGCCAGCAGCTCCATGTCCCAGTCAGGGACCCAGTACTTC.

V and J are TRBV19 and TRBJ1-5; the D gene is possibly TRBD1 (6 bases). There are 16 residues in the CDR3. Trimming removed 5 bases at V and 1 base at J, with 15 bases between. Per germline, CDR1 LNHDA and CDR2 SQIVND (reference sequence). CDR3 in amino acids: CASSDLRGRSNQPQHF. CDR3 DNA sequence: TGTGCCAGTAGTGATCTCAGGGGAAGGAGCAATCAGCCCCAGCATTTT.

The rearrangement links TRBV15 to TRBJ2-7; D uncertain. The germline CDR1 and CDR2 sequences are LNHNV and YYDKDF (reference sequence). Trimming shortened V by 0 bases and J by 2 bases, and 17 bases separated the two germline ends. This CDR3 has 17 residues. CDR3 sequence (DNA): TGTGCCACCAGCAGAGATAAGGGTTTAGGGTACACCTACGAGCAGTACTTC. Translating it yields CATSRDKGLGYTYEQYF. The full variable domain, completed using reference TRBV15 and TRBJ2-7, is DAMVIQNPRYQVTQFGKPVTLSCSQTLNHNVMYWYQQKSSQAPKLLFHYYDKDFNNEADTPDNFQSRRPNTSFCFLDIRSPGLGDTAMYLCATSRDKGLGYTYEQYFGPGTRLTVT.

The CDR3 loop reads CAWIEYHFKTGELFF. CDR3 nucleotides: TGTGCCTGGATAGAGTACCACTTTAAGACCGGGGAGCTGTTTTTT. The chain is built from TRBV30 and TRBJ2-2; no definite D call. Germline CDR1 reads GTSNPN; CDR2 reads SVGIG (reference sequence). This CDR3 contains 15 residues. V was shortened by 4 bases and J by 5 bases, with 17 bases between the two germline ends.

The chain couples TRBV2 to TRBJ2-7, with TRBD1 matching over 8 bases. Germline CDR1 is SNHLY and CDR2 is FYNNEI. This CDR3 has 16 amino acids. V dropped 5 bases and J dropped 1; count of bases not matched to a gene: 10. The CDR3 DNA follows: TGTGCCAGCAGTTTTCTCCGGGACAGGAGTTCCTACGAGCAGTACTTC. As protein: CASSFLRDRSSYEQYF. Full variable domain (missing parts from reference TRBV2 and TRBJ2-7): EPEVTQTPSHQVTQMGQEVILRCVPISNHLYFYWYRQILGQKVEFLVSFYNNEISEKSEIFDDQFSVERPDGSNFTLKIRSTKLEDSAMYFCASSFLRDRSSYEQYFGPGTRLTVT.

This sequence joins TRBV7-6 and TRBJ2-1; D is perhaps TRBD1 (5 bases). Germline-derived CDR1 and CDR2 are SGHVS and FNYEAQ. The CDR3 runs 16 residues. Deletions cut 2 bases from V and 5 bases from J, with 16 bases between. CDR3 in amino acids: CASSLLPPGRNNEQFF. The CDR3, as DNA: TGTGCCAGCAGCTTACTTCCGCCAGGGCGCAACAATGAGCAGTTCTTC.

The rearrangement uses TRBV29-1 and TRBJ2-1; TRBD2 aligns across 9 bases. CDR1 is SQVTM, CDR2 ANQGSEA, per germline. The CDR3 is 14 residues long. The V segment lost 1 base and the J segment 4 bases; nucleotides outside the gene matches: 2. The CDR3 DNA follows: TGCAGCGTTGAAGCTAGCGGGGCTTACAATGAGCAGTTCTTC. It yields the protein CSVEASGAYNEQFF.

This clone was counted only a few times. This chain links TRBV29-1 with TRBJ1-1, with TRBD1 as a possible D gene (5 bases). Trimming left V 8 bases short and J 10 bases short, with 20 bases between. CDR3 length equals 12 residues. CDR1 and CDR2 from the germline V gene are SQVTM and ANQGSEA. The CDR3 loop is CSLNLQGGVAFF. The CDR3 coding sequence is TGCAGCCTCAACCTTCAGGGAGGGGTAGCTTTCTTT. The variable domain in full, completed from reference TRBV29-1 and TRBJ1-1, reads SAVISQKPSRDICQRGTSLTIQCQVDSQVTMMFWYRQQPGQSLTLIATANQGSEATYESGFVIDKFPISRPNLTFSTLTVSNMSPEDSSIYLCSLNLQGGVAFFGQGTRLTVV.

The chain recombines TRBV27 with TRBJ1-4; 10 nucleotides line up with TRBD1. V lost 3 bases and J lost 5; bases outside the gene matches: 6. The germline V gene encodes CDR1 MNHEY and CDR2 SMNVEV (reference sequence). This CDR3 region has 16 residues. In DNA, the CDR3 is TGTGCCAGCAGTTTTCCCGGGACAGGGGAAAATGAAAAACTGTTTTTT. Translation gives CASSFPGTGENEKLFF.

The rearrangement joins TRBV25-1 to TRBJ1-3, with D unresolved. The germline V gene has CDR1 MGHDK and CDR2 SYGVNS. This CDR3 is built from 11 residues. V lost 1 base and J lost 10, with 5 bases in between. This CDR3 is CASSEFTTIYF. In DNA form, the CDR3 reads TGTGCCAGCAGTGAATTCACTACCATATATTTT.

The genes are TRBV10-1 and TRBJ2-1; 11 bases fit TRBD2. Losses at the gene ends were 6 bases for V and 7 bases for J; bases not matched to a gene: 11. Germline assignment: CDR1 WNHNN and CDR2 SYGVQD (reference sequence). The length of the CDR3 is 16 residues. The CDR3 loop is CASRPNALAGVNEQFF. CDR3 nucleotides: TGCGCCAGCAGGCCCAACGCACTAGCGGGGGTTAATGAGCAGTTCTTC.

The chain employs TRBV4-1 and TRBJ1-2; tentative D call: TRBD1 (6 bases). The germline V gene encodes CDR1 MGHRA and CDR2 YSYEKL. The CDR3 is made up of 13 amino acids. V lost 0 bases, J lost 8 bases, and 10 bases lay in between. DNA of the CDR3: TGCGCCAGCAGCCAAGACCGGGGGCAGGGCTACACCTTC. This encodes CASSQDRGQGYTF.

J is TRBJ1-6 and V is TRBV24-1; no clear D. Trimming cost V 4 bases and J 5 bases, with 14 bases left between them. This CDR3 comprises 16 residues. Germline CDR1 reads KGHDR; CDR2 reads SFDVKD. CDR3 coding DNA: TGTGCCACCAGTGAAGAAGGCGGAAGGGATAATTCACCCCTCCACTTT. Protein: CATSEEGGRDNSPLHF.

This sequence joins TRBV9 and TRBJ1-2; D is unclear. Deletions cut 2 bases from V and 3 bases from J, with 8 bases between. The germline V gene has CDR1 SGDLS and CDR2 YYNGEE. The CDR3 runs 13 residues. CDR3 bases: TGTGCCAGCAGCGTCTACCAGGACTATGGCTACACCTTC. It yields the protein CASSVYQDYGYTF. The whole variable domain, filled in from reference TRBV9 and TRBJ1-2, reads DSGVTQTPKHLITATGQRVTLRCSPRSGDLSVYWYQQSLDQGLQFLIQYYNGEERAKGNILERFSAQQFPDLHSELNLSSLELGDSALYFCASSVYQDYGYTFGSGTRLTVV.

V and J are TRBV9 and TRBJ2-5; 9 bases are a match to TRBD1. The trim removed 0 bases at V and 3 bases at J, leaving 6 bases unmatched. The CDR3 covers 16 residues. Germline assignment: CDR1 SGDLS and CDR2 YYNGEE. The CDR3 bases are TGTGCCAGCAGCGTAGAGGGACAGGGTGTAAAAGAGACCCAGTACTTC. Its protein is CASSVEGQGVKETQYF.

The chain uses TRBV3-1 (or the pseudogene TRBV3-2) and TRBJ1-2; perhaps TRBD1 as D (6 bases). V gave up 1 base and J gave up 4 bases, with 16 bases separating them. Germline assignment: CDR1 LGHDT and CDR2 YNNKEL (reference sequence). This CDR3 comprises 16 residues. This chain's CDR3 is CASSQAGRGLGYGYTF. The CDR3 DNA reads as TGTGCCAGCAGCCAAGCGGGTCGGGGGCTCGGCTATGGCTACACCTTC.

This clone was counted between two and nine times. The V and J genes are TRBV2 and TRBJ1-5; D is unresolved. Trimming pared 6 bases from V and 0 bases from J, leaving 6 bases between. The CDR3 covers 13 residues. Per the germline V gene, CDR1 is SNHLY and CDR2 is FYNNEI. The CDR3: CASSVDSNQPQHF. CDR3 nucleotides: TGTGCCAGCAGCGTGGATAGCAATCAGCCCCAGCATTTT. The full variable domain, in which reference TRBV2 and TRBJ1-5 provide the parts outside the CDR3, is EPEVTQTPSHQVTQMGQEVILRCVPISNHLYFYWYRQILGQKVEFLVSFYNNEISEKSEIFDDQFSVERPDGSNFTLKIRSTKLEDSAMYFCASSVDSNQPQHFGDGTRLSIL.

Here the CDR3 reads CASSLSYNEQFF. DNA of the CDR3: TGTGCCAGCAGCCTTAGCTACAATGAGCAGTTCTTC. V gene TRBV7-9 combines with J gene TRBJ2-1; D not certain. Germline V gene lookup returns CDR1 SEHNR and CDR2 FQNEAQ (reference sequence). Trimming pared 5 bases from V and 3 bases from J, leaving 5 bases between. The CDR3 totals 12 residues.

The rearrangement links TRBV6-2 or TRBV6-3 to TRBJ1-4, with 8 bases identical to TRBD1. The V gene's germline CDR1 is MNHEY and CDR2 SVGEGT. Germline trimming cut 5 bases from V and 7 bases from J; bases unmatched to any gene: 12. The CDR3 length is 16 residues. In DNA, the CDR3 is TGTGCCAGCAGTCCCTCGACAGGGGAGGTCGTTGAAAAACTGTTTTTT. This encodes CASSPSTGEVVEKLFF.